The 15 T cell receptor beta chains below all came from one sample that was sequenced in a study of beta chain features in type 1 diabetes. Study-wide results and caveats: Within each of all four CD4+ subsets, Type 1 diabetes patients had TCRB CDR3s that were moderately but significantly shorter.

Their antigens remain unidentified. Investigators reverse transcribed all isolated RNA, so they sequenced expressed TCRB transcripts. Profiled with immunoSEQ multiplex PCR; TCRdb holds only in-frame clones, not every one. Of some 700,000 clones in the sample, roughly 12% were seen once. The sample taken for sequencing was naive CD4+ T cells from blood. The receptors derive from a man aged 18 to 29 with type 1 diabetes.

This clone was seen a few times. The same CDR3 also results from other DNA sequences found in this sample. The rearrangement links TRBV30 to TRBJ2-2; D gene unclear. The CDR3 has 11 amino acids. Germline CDR1 and CDR2: GTSNPN and SVGIG (reference sequence). Trimming removed 0 bases at V and 11 bases at J, with 7 bases between. The CDR3 loop reads CAWSVVGELFF. The CDR3 region has the DNA TGTGCCTGGAGTGTAGTCGGAGAGCTGTTTTTT.

This clone was observed a handful of times. The rearrangement uses TRBV11-2 and TRBJ2-1; 9 bases are shared with TRBD1. CDR1 SGHAT and CDR2 FQNNGV come from the germline V gene. Unmatched junction bases numbered 12, after V lost 6 bases and J lost 6 bases. The CDR3 is made up of 16 amino acids. The CDR3 spells CASSFQGQGLRNEQFF. In DNA form, the CDR3 reads TGTGCCAGCAGTTTCCAGGGACAGGGCCTCCGCAATGAGCAGTTCTTC.

V and J are TRBV5-6 and TRBJ2-2, with 7 bases that match TRBD1. The CDR3 is made up of 16 amino acids. The J segment lost 4 bases and the V segment lost 1 base, leaving 7 bases of the junction unmatched. Germline loops: CDR1 SGHDT, CDR2 YYEEEE. Written as DNA, the CDR3 is TGTGCCAGCAGCTTGATTGGGACAGTATCCACCGGGGAGCTGTTTTTT. Amino acid sequence: CASSLIGTVSTGELFF.

The chain uses TRBV5-4 and TRBJ1-2; tentatively, D is TRBD1 (5 bases). V was clipped by 4 bases and J by 4 bases, with 14 bases between them. This CDR3 has 14 residues. From germline, CDR1 is SGHNT and CDR2 YYREEE (reference sequence). For the CDR3, the DNA is TGTGCCAGCAGCAGTCAGGGCAGAATCTATGGCTACACCTTC. Translated: CASSSQGRIYGYTF.

This chain connects TRBV30 to TRBJ1-1; possible D gene TRBD1, 6 bases. The length of the CDR3 is 14 residues. CDR1 is GTSNPN, CDR2 SVGIG, per germline (reference sequence). The ends were cut back, 3 bases at V and 1 base at J, with 12 bases in the middle. The CDR3 DNA sequence: TGTGCCTGGAGATGGGGACATTCGAACACTGAAGCTTTCTTT. Amino acids: CAWRWGHSNTEAFF.

The chain carries TRBV6-5 and TRBJ1-4; D call uncertain. The germline V gene encodes CDR1 MNHEY and CDR2 SVGAGI. CDR3 length: 15 residues. Trimming removed 3 bases at V and 7 bases at J, with 15 bases between. CDR3 coding DNA: TGTGCCAGCAGTTATGTAGACGGTTTTACTGAAAAACTGTTTTTT. Protein: CASSYVDGFTEKLFF.

This chain connects TRBV29-1 to TRBJ1-5; 7 bases fit TRBD1. The ends lost 4 bases at V and 6 bases at J; junction bases unmatched: 6. The germline CDR1 and CDR2 sequences are SQVTM and ANQGSEA. This CDR3 has 13 amino acids. In DNA, the CDR3 is TGCAGCGTTGTAGGGACAGAGGGTCAGCCCCAGCATTTT. This gives the protein CSVVGTEGQPQHF.

This chain joins TRBV2 and TRBJ2-5, with a weak D call TRBD1 (5 bases). V dropped 6 bases and J dropped 1 base, with 12 bases sitting between them. The CDR3 is made up of 14 amino acids. The germline gives CDR1 SNHLY, CDR2 FYNNEI. The CDR3 sequence is CASSKGQTQETQYF. Written as DNA, the CDR3 is TGTGCCAGCAGCAAGGGGCAGACCCAAGAGACCCAGTACTTC.

J is TRBJ1-1 and V is TRBV7-9, with 8 nucleotides matching TRBD1. The CDR3 covers 15 residues. With 5 bases clipped from V and 4 bases from J, the junction kept 9 bases outside the gene matches. The germline CDR1 and CDR2 sequences are SEHNR and FQNEAQ (reference sequence). In nucleotides, the CDR3 is TGTGCCAGCAGCCAACCCGGACAGGGACGCACTGAAGCTTTCTTT. This encodes CASSQPGQGRTEAFF. Full variable domain (missing parts from reference TRBV7-9 and TRBJ1-1): DTGVSQNPRHKITKRGQNVTFRCDPISEHNRLYWYRQTLGQGPEFLTYFQNEAQLEKSRLLSDRFSAERPKGSFSTLEIQRTEQGDSAMYLCASSQPGQGRTEAFFGQGTRLTVV.

This clone was seen only a few times. The chain links TRBV5-1 to TRBJ1-4; 7 bases are shared with TRBD1. The CDR3 sequence is 14 residues long. From germline, CDR1 is SGHRS and CDR2 YFSETQ. Trimming cost V 3 bases and J 6 bases; bases outside gene matches: 5. The CDR3 nucleotides are TGCGCCAGCAGCTCCCGCGGGACAGATGAAAAACTGTTTTTT. The encoded protein is CASSSRGTDEKLFF.

The V call is TRBV2, the J call TRBJ1-6; D ambiguous. The germline CDR1 and CDR2 sequences are SNHLY and FYNNEI. The CDR3 consists of 14 residues. The V and J ends lost 3 bases and 5 bases respectively, with 8 bases between them. CDR3 protein: CASSERQDNSPLHF. DNA for the CDR3: TGTGCCAGCAGTGAGCGGCAGGATAATTCACCCCTCCACTTT.

This rearrangement joins TRBV6-5 to TRBJ1-1, with 8 bases identical to TRBD1. Germline V gene sequence: CDR1 MNHEY, CDR2 SVGAGI. The V segment lost 7 bases and the J segment 0 bases; nucleotides outside the gene matches: 1. This CDR3 region has 13 residues. CDR3: CASMGQVNTEAFF. CDR3 sequence (DNA): TGTGCCAGCATGGGACAGGTGAACACTGAAGCTTTCTTT.

This clone is a singleton in its sample. The chain links TRBV4-2 to TRBJ1-5, with D possibly TRBD1 on 5 matching bases. Trimming cost V 4 bases and J 5 bases, with 15 bases left between them. This CDR3 region has 15 residues. CDR1 is LGHNA and CDR2 is YNFKEQ in the germline V gene. DNA for the CDR3: TGTGCCAGCAGCCGCGAGTGGAGGGGTGATCAGCCCCAGCATTTT. Its translation is CASSREWRGDQPQHF.

This clone was picked up a small number of times. J is TRBJ2-3 and V is TRBV4-1; TRBD2 agrees at 13 bases. V lost 3 bases to trimming and J lost 2 bases; unmatched junction nucleotides: 2. Looked up from germline, CDR1 is MGHRA and CDR2 is YSYEKL. This CDR3 is built from 16 residues. The DNA of the CDR3 is TGCGCCAGCAGCCAGACTAGCGGGGGGCCCACAGATACGCAGTATTTT. Protein sequence: CASSQTSGGPTDTQYF.

A few counts support this clone. J is TRBJ1-2 and V is TRBV6-5; TRBD1 matches at 8 bases. Germline trimming cut 6 bases from V and 4 bases from J; bases unmatched to any gene: 10. The CDR3 loop spans 15 amino acids. The germline gives CDR1 MNHEY, CDR2 SVGAGI. The CDR3 reads CASRPDRGGSYGYTF. CDR3 in DNA: TGTGCCAGCAGACCCGACAGGGGAGGTAGCTATGGCTACACCTTC.